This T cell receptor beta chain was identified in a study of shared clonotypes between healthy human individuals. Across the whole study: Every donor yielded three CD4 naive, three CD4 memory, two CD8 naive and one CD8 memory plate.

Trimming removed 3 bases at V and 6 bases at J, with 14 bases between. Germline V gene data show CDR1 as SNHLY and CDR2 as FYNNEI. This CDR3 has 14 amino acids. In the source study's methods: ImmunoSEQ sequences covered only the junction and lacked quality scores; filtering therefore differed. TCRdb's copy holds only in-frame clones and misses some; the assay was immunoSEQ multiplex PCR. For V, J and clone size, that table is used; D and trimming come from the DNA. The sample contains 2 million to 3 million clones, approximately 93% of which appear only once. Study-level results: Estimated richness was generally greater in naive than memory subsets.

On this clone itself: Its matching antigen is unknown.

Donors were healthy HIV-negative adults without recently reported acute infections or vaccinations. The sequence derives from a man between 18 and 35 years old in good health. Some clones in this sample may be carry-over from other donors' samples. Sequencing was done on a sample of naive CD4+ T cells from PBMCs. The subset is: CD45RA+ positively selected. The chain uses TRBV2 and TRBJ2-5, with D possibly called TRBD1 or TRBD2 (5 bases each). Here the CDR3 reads CASSEGVTSQTQYF. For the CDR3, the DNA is TGTGCCAGCAGTGAGGGGGTCACGTCACAGACCCAGTACTTC.